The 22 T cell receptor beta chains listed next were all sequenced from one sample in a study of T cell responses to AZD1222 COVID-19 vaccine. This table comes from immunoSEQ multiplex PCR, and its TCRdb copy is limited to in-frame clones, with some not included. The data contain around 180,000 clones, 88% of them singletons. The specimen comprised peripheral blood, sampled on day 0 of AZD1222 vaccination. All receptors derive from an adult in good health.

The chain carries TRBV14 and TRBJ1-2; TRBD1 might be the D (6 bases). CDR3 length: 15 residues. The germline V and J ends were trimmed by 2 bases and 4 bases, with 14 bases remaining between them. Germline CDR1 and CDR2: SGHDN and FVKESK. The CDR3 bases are TGTGCCAGCAGCCAAAGGGGGGTCCCTAGCTATGGCTACACCTTC. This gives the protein CASSQRGVPSYGYTF.

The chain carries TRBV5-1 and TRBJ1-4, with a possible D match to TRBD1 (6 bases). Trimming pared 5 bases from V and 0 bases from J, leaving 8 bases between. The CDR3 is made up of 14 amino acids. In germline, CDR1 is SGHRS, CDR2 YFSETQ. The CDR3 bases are TGCGCCAGCAGGGACAGCGCAACTAATGAAAAACTGTTTTTT. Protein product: CASRDSATNEKLFF.

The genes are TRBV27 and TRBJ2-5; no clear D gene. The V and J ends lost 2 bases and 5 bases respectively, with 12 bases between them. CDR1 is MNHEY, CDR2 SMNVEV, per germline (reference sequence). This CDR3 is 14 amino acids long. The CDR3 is CASSLRRIGETQYF. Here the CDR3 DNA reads TGTGCCAGCAGTTTACGCAGAATAGGTGAGACCCAGTACTTC.

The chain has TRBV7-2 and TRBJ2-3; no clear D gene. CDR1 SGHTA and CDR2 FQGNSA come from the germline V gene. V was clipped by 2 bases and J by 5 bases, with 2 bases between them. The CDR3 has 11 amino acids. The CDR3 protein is CASSLIDTQYF. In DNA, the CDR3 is TGTGCCAGCAGCTTAATAGATACGCAGTATTTT. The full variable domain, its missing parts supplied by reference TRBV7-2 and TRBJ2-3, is GAGVSQSPSNKVTEKGKDVELRCDPISGHTALYWYRQSLGQGLEFLIYFQGNSAPDKSGLPSDRFSAERTGGSVSTLTIQRTQQEDSAVYLCASSLIDTQYFGPGTRLTVL.

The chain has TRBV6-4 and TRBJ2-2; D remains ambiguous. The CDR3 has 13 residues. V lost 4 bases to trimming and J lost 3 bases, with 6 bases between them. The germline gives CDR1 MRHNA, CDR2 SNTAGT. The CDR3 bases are TGTGCCAGCAGTGTTGGGGACACCGGGGAGCTGTTTTTT. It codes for CASSVGDTGELFF.

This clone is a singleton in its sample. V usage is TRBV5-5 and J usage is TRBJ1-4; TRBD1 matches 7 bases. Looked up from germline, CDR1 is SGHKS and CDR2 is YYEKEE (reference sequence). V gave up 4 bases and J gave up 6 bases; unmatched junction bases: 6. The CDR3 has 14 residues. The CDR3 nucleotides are TGTGCCAGCAGCACAGGGGTTTCGGATGAAAAACTGTTTTTT. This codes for CASSTGVSDEKLFF.

For the CDR3, the DNA is TGTGCCAGTCTCGACTTCACCGGGGAGCTGTTTTTT. It is translated as CASLDFTGELFF. The chain employs TRBV12-3 or TRBV12-4 and TRBJ2-2; no firm D call. The germline V and J ends were trimmed by 9 bases and 4 bases, with 9 bases remaining between them. The CDR3 loop spans 12 amino acids.

For the CDR3, the DNA is TGTGCCAGCAGCCCACTTGGCGGGGACGCCTACAATGAGCAGTTCTTC. Translation: CASSPLGGDAYNEQFF. The gene calls are TRBV7-6 and TRBJ2-1, with a tentative D call TRBD2 (6 bases). Looked up from germline, CDR1 is SGHVS and CDR2 is FNYEAQ. This CDR3 is 16 amino acids long. V lost 5 bases, J lost 2 bases, and 16 bases lay in between. Full variable domain (remainder filled in from reference TRBV7-6 and TRBJ2-1): GAGVSQSPRYKVTKRGQDVALRCDPISGHVSLYWYRQALGQGPEFLTYFNYEAQQDKSGLPNDRFSAERPEGSISTLTIQRTEQRDSAMYRCASSPLGGDAYNEQFFGPGTRLTVL.

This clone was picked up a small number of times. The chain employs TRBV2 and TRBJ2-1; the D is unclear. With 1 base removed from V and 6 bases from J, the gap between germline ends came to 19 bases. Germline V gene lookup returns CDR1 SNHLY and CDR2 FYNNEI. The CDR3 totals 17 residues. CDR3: CASSEGVGWRETNEQFF. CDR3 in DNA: TGTGCCAGCAGTGAAGGGGTGGGGTGGAGAGAGACCAATGAGCAGTTCTTC.

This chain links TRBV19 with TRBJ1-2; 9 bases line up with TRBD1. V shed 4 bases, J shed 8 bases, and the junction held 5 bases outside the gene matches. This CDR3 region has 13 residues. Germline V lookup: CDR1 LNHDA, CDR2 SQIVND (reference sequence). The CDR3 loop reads CASSRGQGKGYTF. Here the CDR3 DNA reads TGTGCCAGTAGTAGGGGACAGGGAAAAGGCTACACCTTC.

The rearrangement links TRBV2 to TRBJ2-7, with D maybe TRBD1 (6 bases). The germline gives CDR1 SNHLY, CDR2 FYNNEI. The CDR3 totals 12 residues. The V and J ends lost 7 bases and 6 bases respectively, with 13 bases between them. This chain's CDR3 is CASIGGRFEQYF. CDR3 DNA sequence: TGTGCCAGCATAGGGGGTCGATTCGAGCAGTACTTC.

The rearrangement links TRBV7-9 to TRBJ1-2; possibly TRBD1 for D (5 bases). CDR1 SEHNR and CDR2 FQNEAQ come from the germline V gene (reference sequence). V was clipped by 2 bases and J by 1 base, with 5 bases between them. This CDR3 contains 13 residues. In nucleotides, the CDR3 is TGTGCCAGCAGCTTACAGGGTAACTATGGCTACACCTTC. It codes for CASSLQGNYGYTF.

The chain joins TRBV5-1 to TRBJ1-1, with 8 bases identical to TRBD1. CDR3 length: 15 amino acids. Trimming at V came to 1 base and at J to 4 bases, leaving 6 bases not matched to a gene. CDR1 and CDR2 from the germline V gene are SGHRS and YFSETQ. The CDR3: CASSLFQGAPTEAFF. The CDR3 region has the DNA TGCGCCAGCAGCTTGTTCCAGGGGGCGCCCACTGAAGCTTTCTTT.

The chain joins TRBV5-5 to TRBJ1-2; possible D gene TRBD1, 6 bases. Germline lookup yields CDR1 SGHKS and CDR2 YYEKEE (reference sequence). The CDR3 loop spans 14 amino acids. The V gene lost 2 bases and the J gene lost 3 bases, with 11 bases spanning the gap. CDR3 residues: CASSFRGFDYGYTF. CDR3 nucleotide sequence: TGTGCCAGCAGCTTCAGGGGCTTTGACTATGGCTACACCTTC.

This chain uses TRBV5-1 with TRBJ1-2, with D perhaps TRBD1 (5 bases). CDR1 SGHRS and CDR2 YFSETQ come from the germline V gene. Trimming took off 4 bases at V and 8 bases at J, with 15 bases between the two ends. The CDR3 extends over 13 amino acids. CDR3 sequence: CASSGRGLGGYTF. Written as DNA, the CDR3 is TGCGCCAGCAGCGGGAGGGGTCTCGGCGGCTACACCTTC.

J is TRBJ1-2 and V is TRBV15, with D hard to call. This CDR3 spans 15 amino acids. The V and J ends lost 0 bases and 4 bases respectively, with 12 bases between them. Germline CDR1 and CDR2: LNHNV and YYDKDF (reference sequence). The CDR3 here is CATSRDPNQLYGYTF. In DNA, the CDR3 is TGTGCCACCAGCAGAGATCCCAACCAGCTCTATGGCTACACCTTC.

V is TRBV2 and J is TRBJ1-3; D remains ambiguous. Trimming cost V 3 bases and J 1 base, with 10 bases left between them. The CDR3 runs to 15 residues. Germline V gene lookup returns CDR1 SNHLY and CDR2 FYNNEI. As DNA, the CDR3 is TGTGCCAGCAGTGATCTGGGTAGATCTGGAAACACCATATATTTT. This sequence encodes CASSDLGRSGNTIYF.

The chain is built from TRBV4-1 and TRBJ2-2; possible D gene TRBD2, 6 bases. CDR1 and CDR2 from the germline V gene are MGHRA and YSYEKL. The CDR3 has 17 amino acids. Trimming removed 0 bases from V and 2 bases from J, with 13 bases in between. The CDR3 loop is CASSQDRRGLNTGELFF. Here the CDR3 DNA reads TGCGCCAGCAGCCAAGATAGGAGGGGACTTAACACCGGGGAGCTGTTTTTT.

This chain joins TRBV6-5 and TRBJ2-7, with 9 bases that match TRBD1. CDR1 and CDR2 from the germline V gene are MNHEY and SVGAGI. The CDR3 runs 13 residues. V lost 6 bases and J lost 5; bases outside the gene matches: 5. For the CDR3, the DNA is TGTGCCAGCAGACAGACAGGGGGGGACGAGCAGTACTTC. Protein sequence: CASRQTGGDEQYF.

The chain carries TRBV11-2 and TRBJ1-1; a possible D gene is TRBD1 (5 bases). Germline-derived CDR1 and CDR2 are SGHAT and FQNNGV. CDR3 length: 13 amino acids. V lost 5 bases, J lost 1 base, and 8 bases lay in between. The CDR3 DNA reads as TGTGCCAGCAGCCGGACACAGAACACTGAAGCTTTCTTT. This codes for CASSRTQNTEAFF.

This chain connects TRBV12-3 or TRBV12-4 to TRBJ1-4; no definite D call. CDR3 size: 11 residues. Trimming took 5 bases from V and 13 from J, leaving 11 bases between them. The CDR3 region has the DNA TGTGCCAGCAGTGCGGGAAGTGGACTGTTTTTT. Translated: CASSAGSGLFF.

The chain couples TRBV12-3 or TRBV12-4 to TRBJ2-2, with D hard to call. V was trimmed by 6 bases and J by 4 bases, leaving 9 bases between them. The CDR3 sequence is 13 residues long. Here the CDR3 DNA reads TGTGCCAGCAGCCCAGGAGTCACCGGGGAGCTGTTTTTT. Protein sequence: CASSPGVTGELFF.